This T cell receptor (beta chain) was sequenced for a study of chemoradiotherapy in HPV16-positive cancers. Study-wide findings and caveats: Only a couple of HPV16-positive patients supplied the functional HPV-specificity definition.

Regarding this clone: Antigen unknown.

Trimming removed 3 bases at V and 13 bases at J, with 17 bases between. The CDR3 totals 12 residues. Germline V gene sequence: CDR1 SGHRS, CDR2 YFSETQ. Some clones are missing from TCRdb's copy, which holds only in-frame ones; the method was immunoSEQ multiplex PCR. The data show about 35,000 clones, roughly 90% seen once. The chain carries TRBV5-1 and TRBJ2-7; possible D gene TRBD1, 6 bases. Source: blood, taken from a patient who underwent chemoradiotherapy. The sequence was collected from a human donor with HPV-associated anogenital cancer. This CDR3 reads CASSSGQSNEYF. DNA for the CDR3: TGCGCCAGCAGCTCTGGACAGAGCAATGAATACTTC. Drawing the rest from reference TRBV5-1 and TRBJ2-7, the complete variable domain is KAGVTQTPRYLIKTRGQQVTLSCSPISGHRSVSWYQQTPGQGLQFLFEYFSETQRNKGNFPGRFSGRQFSNSRSEMNVSTLELGDSALYLCASSSGQSNEYFGPGTRLTVT.